Listed below are T cell receptor beta chains from one sample, sequenced in a study of cytomegalovirus exposure and HLA in healthy donors. The method was immunoSEQ multiplex PCR; TCRdb's version includes in-frame clones alone and lacks a portion of them. The repertoire holds around 200,000 clones, roughly 79% seen once, with 1.6% in the top ten. The specimen sequenced was PBMCs. All receptors derive from a woman between 18 and 29 years old in good health and CMV-seronegative. CDR3s include the opening cysteine and the closing phenylalanine or tryptophan. A D gene is named only where the DNA matches it firmly. Size values are once, few and many counts, or a class for expanded clones, and some rows have none.

CDR3nt: TGTGCCAGCAGCGACCGGACTAGCGGGGGGCAAGAGACCCAGTACTTC
CDR3aa: CASSDRTSGGQETQYF
d_gene: TRBD2
abundance: .
v_gene: TRBV2
j_gene: TRBJ2-5

CDR3nt: TGCGCCAGCAGCTTGACAGGGAGCTCCTACAATGAGCAGTTCTTC
CDR3aa: CASSLTGSSYNEQFF
d_gene: .
abundance: few
v_gene: TRBV5-1
j_gene: TRBJ2-1

CDR3nt: TGCGCCAGCAGTTGCCCTCCGGGACAGGGGGCGACAGATACGCAGTATTTT
CDR3aa: CASSCPPGQGATDTQYF
d_gene: TRBD1
abundance: .
v_gene: TRBV23-1
j_gene: TRBJ2-3

CDR3nt: TGCGCCAGCAGCCAAGATGTTGAAGGGGCAGCTTTCTTT
CDR3aa: CASSQDVEGAAFF
d_gene: .
abundance: .
v_gene: TRBV4-1
j_gene: TRBJ1-1

CDR3nt: TGTGCCAGCATAAGAGGGAGGAACACTGAAGCTTTCTTT
CDR3aa: CASIRGRNTEAFF
d_gene: .
abundance: .
v_gene: TRBV6-1
j_gene: TRBJ1-1

CDR3nt: TGCAGCGGGACAGGGGTTAAGGACGAGCAGTACTTC
CDR3aa: CSGTGVKDEQYF
d_gene: TRBD1
abundance: .
v_gene: TRBV29-1
j_gene: TRBJ2-7

CDR3nt: TGTGCCAGCAGCTCCTCATCGACAGGGGGTAATCAGCCCCAGCATTTT
CDR3aa: CASSSSSTGGNQPQHF
d_gene: .
abundance: .
v_gene: TRBV21-1
j_gene: TRBJ1-5

CDR3nt: TGTGCCAGCAGCTTAGGAAAGGGGGCCGGCTATGGCTACACCTTC
CDR3aa: CASSLGKGAGYGYTF
d_gene: TRBD1
abundance: once
v_gene: TRBV7-6
j_gene: TRBJ1-2

CDR3nt: TGTGCCAGCAGACAGGGGGCCGGCTATGGCTACACCTTC
CDR3aa: CASRQGAGYGYTF
d_gene: TRBD1
abundance: .
v_gene: TRBV27
j_gene: TRBJ1-2

CDR3nt: TGTGCCAGCAGTCGGACAGGGGACTCAAATTCACCCCTCCACTTT
CDR3aa: CASSRTGDSNSPLHF
d_gene: TRBD1
abundance: .
v_gene: TRBV28
j_gene: TRBJ1-6

CDR3nt: TGTGCCAGCCAGTTTAGCGGGAGTTCTCCCTACGAGCAGTACTTC
CDR3aa: CASQFSGSSPYEQYF
d_gene: TRBD2
abundance: .
v_gene: TRBV19
j_gene: TRBJ2-7

CDR3nt: TGTGCCAGCAGGGGGCAGGGAGGCGCTGAAAAACTGTTTTTT
CDR3aa: CASRGQGGAEKLFF
d_gene: .
abundance: .
v_gene: TRBV5-6
j_gene: TRBJ1-4

CDR3nt: TGCAGCGTTAGCCCCCGTCTAGGAAATGGCTACACCTTC
CDR3aa: CSVSPRLGNGYTF
d_gene: .
abundance: .
v_gene: TRBV29-1
j_gene: TRBJ1-2

CDR3nt: TGTGCCAGCAGCGGTGCGAGTGTACATGAGCAGTTCTTC
CDR3aa: CASSGASVHEQFF
d_gene: .
abundance: .
v_gene: TRBV9
j_gene: TRBJ2-1

CDR3nt: TGTGCCAGCAGTTTTCCAGGGGCAGCGCCGACCTACGAGCAGTACTTC
CDR3aa: CASSFPGAAPTYEQYF
d_gene: .
abundance: .
v_gene: TRBV28
j_gene: TRBJ2-7

CDR3nt: TGCGCCAGCAGTGCCCTCCTAGCGGGAGGGCCGGACGAGCAGTACTTC
CDR3aa: CASSALLAGGPDEQYF
d_gene: TRBD2
abundance: .
v_gene: TRBV10-1
j_gene: TRBJ2-7

CDR3nt: TGTGCCAGTAGTATAGATCGACGGGCAGGGGGGCTTCGCAATCAGCCCCAGCATTTT
CDR3aa: CASSIDRRAGGLRNQPQHF
d_gene: TRBD1
abundance: few
v_gene: TRBV19
j_gene: TRBJ1-5

CDR3nt: TGTGCCAGCATGTATGGGCTCTCTGGGGCCAACGTCCTGACTTTC
CDR3aa: CASMYGLSGANVLTF
d_gene: .
abundance: .
v_gene: TRBV2
j_gene: TRBJ2-6

CDR3nt: TGCGCCAGCAGCTTGAGCGGGATGCGCTACGAGCAGTACTTC
CDR3aa: CASSLSGMRYEQYF
d_gene: TRBD2
abundance: .
v_gene: TRBV5-1
j_gene: TRBJ2-7

CDR3nt: TGTGCCACCAGCAGTCACAGTTCAAATCAGCCCCAGCATTTT
CDR3aa: CATSSHSSNQPQHF
d_gene: .
abundance: .
v_gene: TRBV15
j_gene: TRBJ1-5

CDR3nt: TGTGCCAGCAGCTCTACGGAGGGTACACCCCTCCACTTT
CDR3aa: CASSSTEGTPLHF
d_gene: .
abundance: .
v_gene: TRBV6-5
j_gene: TRBJ1-6

CDR3nt: TGTGCCAGCAGTATAGGGACAGGGGTAACCACTGAAGCTTTCTTT
CDR3aa: CASSIGTGVTTEAFF
d_gene: TRBD1
abundance: few
v_gene: TRBV28
j_gene: TRBJ1-1

CDR3nt: TGTGCCAGCAGTTTGCAGGTGTGGTACGAGCAGTACTTC
CDR3aa: CASSLQVWYEQYF
d_gene: .
abundance: .
v_gene: TRBV28
j_gene: TRBJ2-7

CDR3nt: TGTGCCAGCACTCTGGACAGGTCTGTGGAGACCCAGTACTTC
CDR3aa: CASTLDRSVETQYF
d_gene: TRBD1
abundance: .
v_gene: TRBV6-1
j_gene: TRBJ2-5

CDR3nt: TGCGCCAGCAGCCAGACAGGGAGTTTAACTGAAGCTTTCTTT
CDR3aa: CASSQTGSLTEAFF
d_gene: TRBD1
abundance: .
v_gene: TRBV4-3
j_gene: TRBJ1-1

CDR3nt: TGTGCTAGTGGTTTATTCGGCGGGGAGCTGTTTTTT
CDR3aa: CASGLFGGELFF
d_gene: .
abundance: few
v_gene: TRBV12-5
j_gene: TRBJ2-2

CDR3nt: TGTGCCAGCAGCTTAGCGAAGGGGGCGTCGGAAGAGCAGTACTTC
CDR3aa: CASSLAKGASEEQYF
d_gene: TRBD1
abundance: .
v_gene: TRBV7-9
j_gene: TRBJ2-7

CDR3nt: TGTGCCAGCAGTCGTGGACAGGGTGTGGGCGAGCAGTACTTC
CDR3aa: CASSRGQGVGEQYF
d_gene: TRBD1
abundance: few
v_gene: TRBV11-3
j_gene: TRBJ2-7

CDR3nt: TGTGCCGGGTCAGGGGGCACGAACACTGAAGCTTTCTTT
CDR3aa: CAGSGGTNTEAFF
d_gene: TRBD1
abundance: .
v_gene: TRBV19
j_gene: TRBJ1-1

CDR3nt: TGTGCCAGCAGCTTAATTAGCAGCACAGATACGCAGTATTTT
CDR3aa: CASSLISSTDTQYF
d_gene: .
abundance: .
v_gene: TRBV7-2
j_gene: TRBJ2-3

CDR3nt: TGTTCCAGCAGGCAGGGACTAGCGGGAGGGCCGAGCACAGATACGCAGTATTTT
CDR3aa: CSSRQGLAGGPSTDTQYF
d_gene: TRBD2
abundance: .
v_gene: TRBV7-9
j_gene: TRBJ2-3

CDR3nt: TGTGCTAGTGGTTTGGTACTAGCGGGAGTCGGAGAGACCCAGTACTTC
CDR3aa: CASGLVLAGVGETQYF
d_gene: TRBD2
abundance: .
v_gene: TRBV12-5
j_gene: TRBJ2-5

CDR3nt: TGTGCCAGCAGTCCCTGGGGGGGAGAGGGCCAAGAGACCCAGTACTTC
CDR3aa: CASSPWGGEGQETQYF
d_gene: TRBD2
abundance: .
v_gene: TRBV7-7
j_gene: TRBJ2-5

CDR3nt: TGTGCCAGCTCCCCGCTAGGATCTGAGCAGTTCTTC
CDR3aa: CASSPLGSEQFF
d_gene: .
abundance: .
v_gene: TRBV18
j_gene: TRBJ2-1

CDR3nt: TGTGCCAGCAGTTCTCCGACAGGCAACACTGAAGCTTTCTTT
CDR3aa: CASSSPTGNTEAFF
d_gene: .
abundance: .
v_gene: TRBV27
j_gene: TRBJ1-1

CDR3nt: TGTGCCAGCAGTGTGTGGCTTCACAATGAGCAGTTCTTC
CDR3aa: CASSVWLHNEQFF
d_gene: .
abundance: .
v_gene: TRBV2
j_gene: TRBJ2-1

CDR3nt: TGTGCCAGTAGTATCGGTGCGCGGGGATACTACAATGAGCAGTTCTTC
CDR3aa: CASSIGARGYYNEQFF
d_gene: .
abundance: .
v_gene: TRBV19
j_gene: TRBJ2-1

CDR3nt: TGTTCCAGCAGCTTAACAGGGGTAGGAGGCTCACCCCTCCACTTT
CDR3aa: CSSSLTGVGGSPLHF
d_gene: TRBD1
abundance: .
v_gene: TRBV7-9
j_gene: TRBJ1-6

CDR3nt: TGTGCCAGCAACAGGGGCGATCAGCCCCAGCATTTT
CDR3aa: CASNRGDQPQHF
d_gene: TRBD1
abundance: .
v_gene: TRBV6-1
j_gene: TRBJ1-5

CDR3nt: TGTGCCACCAGCATTGGACAGGGAATATCCTACGAGCAGTACTTC
CDR3aa: CATSIGQGISYEQYF
d_gene: TRBD1
abundance: .
v_gene: TRBV15
j_gene: TRBJ2-7

CDR3nt: TGCAGCGGCAGACAGGTGAACACTGAAGCTTTCTTT
CDR3aa: CSGRQVNTEAFF
d_gene: .
abundance: .
v_gene: TRBV29-1
j_gene: TRBJ1-1

CDR3nt: TGTGCCAGCAGTGAAGCGCCCCCGGGAGGGCTAGACAATGAGCAGTTCTTC
CDR3aa: CASSEAPPGGLDNEQFF
d_gene: TRBD2
abundance: .
v_gene: TRBV2
j_gene: TRBJ2-1

CDR3nt: TGTGCCAGCAGCTTCACTTTGACAGGGGGCCGAAATGGCTACACCTTC
CDR3aa: CASSFTLTGGRNGYTF
d_gene: TRBD1
abundance: .
v_gene: TRBV7-8
j_gene: TRBJ1-2

CDR3nt: TGTGCCAGCAAACCAGGGGAGGGCTACGAGCAGTACTTC
CDR3aa: CASKPGEGYEQYF
d_gene: .
abundance: .
v_gene: TRBV25-1
j_gene: TRBJ2-7

CDR3nt: TGTGCCAGCAGCGTAGACTTGGGGGGGCTTTCTGGAAACACCATATATTTT
CDR3aa: CASSVDLGGLSGNTIYF
d_gene: .
abundance: .
v_gene: TRBV9
j_gene: TRBJ1-3

CDR3nt: TGTGCCATCAGTGAGTCTCAGGGTAGCAATCAGCCCCAGCATTTT
CDR3aa: CAISESQGSNQPQHF
d_gene: .
abundance: .
v_gene: TRBV10-3
j_gene: TRBJ1-5

CDR3nt: TGTGCCAGTAGCCTGGACAGGACCTATGGCTACACCTTC
CDR3aa: CASSLDRTYGYTF
d_gene: TRBD1
abundance: .
v_gene: TRBV19
j_gene: TRBJ1-2

CDR3nt: TGCAGCGTTGAGGAACAGACCTACGAGCAGTACTTC
CDR3aa: CSVEEQTYEQYF
d_gene: .
abundance: .
v_gene: TRBV29-1
j_gene: TRBJ2-7

CDR3nt: TGTGCCAGCAGTTTCGGGACTAGCGGAGTCGGCGAGCAGTACTTC
CDR3aa: CASSFGTSGVGEQYF
d_gene: TRBD2
abundance: .
v_gene: TRBV6-5
j_gene: TRBJ2-7

CDR3nt: TGTGCCAGCAGCTTCGGGACAGATTATGGCTACACCTTC
CDR3aa: CASSFGTDYGYTF
d_gene: TRBD1
abundance: .
v_gene: TRBV7-8
j_gene: TRBJ1-2

CDR3nt: TGCGCCAGCAGTGAGCCCCATGGCCTAGCGGGGGGGGAGCAGTTCTTC
CDR3aa: CASSEPHGLAGGEQFF
d_gene: TRBD2
abundance: once
v_gene: TRBV10-2
j_gene: TRBJ2-1

CDR3nt: TGTGCCAGCAGCTTACCGGGACTAGCGGGCAATGAGCAGTTCTTC
CDR3aa: CASSLPGLAGNEQFF
d_gene: TRBD2
abundance: .
v_gene: TRBV7-2
j_gene: TRBJ2-1

CDR3nt: TGCACCAGCGAATTTATCGTACGGACAGGAGATATGAACACTGAAGCTTTCTTT
CDR3aa: CTSEFIVRTGDMNTEAFF
d_gene: .
abundance: .
v_gene: TRBV1
j_gene: TRBJ1-1

CDR3nt: TGTGCCAGCAGTGAATCCACAGGGAGCTCCTACGAGCAGTACTTC
CDR3aa: CASSESTGSSYEQYF
d_gene: .
abundance: .
v_gene: TRBV6-1
j_gene: TRBJ2-7

CDR3nt: TGCGCCAGCAGTGAGTTCATCGACTATCCGGAGGATGAGCAGTTCTTC
CDR3aa: CASSEFIDYPEDEQFF
d_gene: .
abundance: .
v_gene: TRBV10-2
j_gene: TRBJ2-1

CDR3nt: TGTGCCAGCAGGGACATCTCTGGAAACACCATATATTTT
CDR3aa: CASRDISGNTIYF
d_gene: .
abundance: .
v_gene: TRBV5-5
j_gene: TRBJ1-3

CDR3nt: TGTGCCAGCAGCCAAGCTCTAGCGGCTAGCACAGATACGCAGTATTTT
CDR3aa: CASSQALAASTDTQYF
d_gene: TRBD2
abundance: .
v_gene: TRBV14
j_gene: TRBJ2-3

CDR3nt: TGTGCCAGCAGCTTAACCGGGGGGGCAGATACGCAGTATTTT
CDR3aa: CASSLTGGADTQYF
d_gene: TRBD2
abundance: .
v_gene: TRBV7-3
j_gene: TRBJ2-3